This T cell receptor beta chain was sequenced in a study of PD-1 blockade in classical Hodgkin lymphoma. General observations from the study: It was among complete responders that baseline diversity resembled that of newly diagnosed patients. Significantly greater TCR diversity emerged by C4D1 in CD4+ cells but not CD8+ cells. The causes of the repertoire differences, possibly disease activity or prior therapy, remain undefined.

On this clone itself: Antigen: not known.

The assay was immunoSEQ multiplex PCR, and TCRdb's table has in-frame clones only and misses some. The table records over 80,000 clones, over 85% of them present only once. Each of the patients experienced relapse following autologous stem cell transplantation, and their brentuximab vedotin exposure differed. Classifying best responses yielded complete response, partial response or progressive disease. V was clipped by 4 bases and J by 2 bases; unmatched bases: 3. The CDR3 extends over 16 amino acids. Germline CDR1 is SGHDN and CDR2 is FVKESK. The sample was peripheral blood mononuclear cells (PBMCs), taken at baseline. The clonotype comes from a human donor with classical Hodgkin lymphoma. The V call is TRBV14, the J call TRBJ2-1, with 12 bases fitting TRBD2. The CDR3 DNA is TGTGCCAGCAGCCCTCGGACTAGCGGGGCCTACAATGAGCAGTTCTTC. This encodes CASSPRTSGAYNEQFF. Based on the CDR3 plus reference TRBV14 and TRBJ2-1, the full variable domain is EAGVTQFPSHSVIEKGQTVTLRCDPISGHDNLYWYRRVMGKEIKFLLHFVKESKQDESGMPNNRFLAERTGGTYSTLKVQPAELEDSGVYFCASSPRTSGAYNEQFFGPGTRLTVL.